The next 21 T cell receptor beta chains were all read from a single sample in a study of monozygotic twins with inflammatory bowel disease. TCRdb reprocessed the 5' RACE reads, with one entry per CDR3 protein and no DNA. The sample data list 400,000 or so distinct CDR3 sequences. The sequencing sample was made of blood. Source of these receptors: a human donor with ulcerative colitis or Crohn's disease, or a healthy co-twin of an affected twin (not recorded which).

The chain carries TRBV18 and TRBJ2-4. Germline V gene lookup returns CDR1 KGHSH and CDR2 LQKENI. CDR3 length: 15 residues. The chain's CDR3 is CASSPPAVAKNIQYF.

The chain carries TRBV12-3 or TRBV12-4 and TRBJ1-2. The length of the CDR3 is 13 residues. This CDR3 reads CASSQTHSHGYTF.

This CDR3 reads CASSSSRLSNYGYTF. The chain joins TRBV27 to TRBJ1-2. Germline V lookup: CDR1 MNHEY, CDR2 SMNVEV (reference sequence). The CDR3 covers 15 residues.

The CDR3 region is CASSRSRLAGYNEQFF. The gene calls are TRBV4-3 and TRBJ2-1; TCRdb proposes TRBD2, but this gene call is untestable without DNA. Germline values: CDR1 LGHNA, CDR2 YSLEER. This CDR3 region has 16 residues.

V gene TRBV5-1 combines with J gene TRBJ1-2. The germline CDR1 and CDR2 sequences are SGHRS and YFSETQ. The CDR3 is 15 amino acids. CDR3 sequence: CASSGTEGALGSYTF.

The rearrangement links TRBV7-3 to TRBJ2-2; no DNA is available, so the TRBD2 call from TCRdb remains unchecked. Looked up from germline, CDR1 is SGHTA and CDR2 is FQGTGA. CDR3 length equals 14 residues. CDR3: CASRRAMEAGELFF.

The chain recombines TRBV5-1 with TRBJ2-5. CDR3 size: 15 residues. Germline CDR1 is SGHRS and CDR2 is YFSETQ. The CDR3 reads CASSRSGATSETQYF. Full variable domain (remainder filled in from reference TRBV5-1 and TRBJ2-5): KAGVTQTPRYLIKTRGQQVTLSCSPISGHRSVSWYQQTPGQGLQFLFEYFSETQRNKGNFPGRFSGRQFSNSRSEMNVSTLELGDSALYLCASSRSGATSETQYFGPGTRLLVL.

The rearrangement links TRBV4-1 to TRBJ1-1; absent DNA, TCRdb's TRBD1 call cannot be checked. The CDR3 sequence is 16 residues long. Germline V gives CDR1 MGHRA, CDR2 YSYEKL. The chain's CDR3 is CASSQAFGTVNTEAFF.

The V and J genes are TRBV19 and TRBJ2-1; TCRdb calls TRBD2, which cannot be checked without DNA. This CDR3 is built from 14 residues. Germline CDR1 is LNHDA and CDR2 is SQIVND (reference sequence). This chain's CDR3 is CASSITAEYNEQFF.

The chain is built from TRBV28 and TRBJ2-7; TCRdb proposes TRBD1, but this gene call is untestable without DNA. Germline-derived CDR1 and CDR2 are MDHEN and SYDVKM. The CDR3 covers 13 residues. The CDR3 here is CASSRGQSAEQYF.

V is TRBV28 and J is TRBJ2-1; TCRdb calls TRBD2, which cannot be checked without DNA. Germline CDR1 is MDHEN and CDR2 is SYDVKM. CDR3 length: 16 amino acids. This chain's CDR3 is CASSSPRDFPYNEQFF.

This CDR3 is CASSQDWDLQETQYF. The chain links TRBV4-1 to TRBJ2-5; the TCRdb D gene call, TRBD2, has no DNA to confirm it. Per the germline V gene, CDR1 is MGHRA and CDR2 is YSYEKL. The CDR3 loop spans 15 amino acids.

CDR3 sequence reads: CASSSTLQGDTQYF. The rearrangement uses TRBV12-3 or TRBV12-4 and TRBJ2-3; lacking DNA, the TRBD1 call made by TCRdb goes unchecked. There are 14 residues in the CDR3.

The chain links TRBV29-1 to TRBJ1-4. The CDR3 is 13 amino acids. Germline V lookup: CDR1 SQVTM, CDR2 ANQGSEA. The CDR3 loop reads CSALQSGSEKLFF.

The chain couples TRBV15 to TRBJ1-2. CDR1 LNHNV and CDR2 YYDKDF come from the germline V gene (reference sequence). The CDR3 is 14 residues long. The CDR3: CATSRDQRIHGYTF. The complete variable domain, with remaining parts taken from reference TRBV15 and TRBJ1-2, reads DAMVIQNPRYQVTQFGKPVTLSCSQTLNHNVMYWYQQKSSQAPKLLFHYYDKDFNNEADTPDNFQSRRPNTSFCFLDIRSPGLGDTAMYLCATSRDQRIHGYTFGSGTRLTVV.

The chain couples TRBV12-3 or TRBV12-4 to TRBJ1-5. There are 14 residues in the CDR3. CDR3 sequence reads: CASSLNLSNQPQHF.

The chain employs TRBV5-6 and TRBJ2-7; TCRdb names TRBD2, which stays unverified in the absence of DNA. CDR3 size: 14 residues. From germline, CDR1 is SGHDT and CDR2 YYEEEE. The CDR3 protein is CASSFGGNHYEQYF.

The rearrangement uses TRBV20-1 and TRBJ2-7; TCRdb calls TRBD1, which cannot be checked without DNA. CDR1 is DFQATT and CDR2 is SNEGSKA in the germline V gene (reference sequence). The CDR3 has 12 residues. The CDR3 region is CSVWAGAYEQYF.

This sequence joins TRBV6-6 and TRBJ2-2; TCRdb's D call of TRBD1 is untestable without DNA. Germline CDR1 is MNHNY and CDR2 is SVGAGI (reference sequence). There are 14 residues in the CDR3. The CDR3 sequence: CASSSDRVTGELFF.

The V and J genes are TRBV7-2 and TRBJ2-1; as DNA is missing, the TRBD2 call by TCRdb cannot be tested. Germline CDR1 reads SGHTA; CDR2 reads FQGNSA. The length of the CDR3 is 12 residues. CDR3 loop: CASSTLVGEQFF.

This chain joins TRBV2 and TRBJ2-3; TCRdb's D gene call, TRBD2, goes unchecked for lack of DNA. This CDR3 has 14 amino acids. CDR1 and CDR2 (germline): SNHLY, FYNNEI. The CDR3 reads CASVFRARTDTQYF.